Presented here are 31 T cell receptor beta chains from one specimen sequenced in a study of vaccination and CD4 T cells after COVID-19. These receptors are not linked to any known antigen. The time point is: late sampling 161 to 241 days after vaccination in a few convalescent patients. The sample's treatment: approximately 10-day PBMC culture with coronavirus spike peptide pools or control peptides (ViraFEST assay). Once obtained from cultured CD4+ T cells, the DNA was sequenced using the Oncomine TCR Beta short-read assay. Each CDR3 protein gets one entry after TCRdb re-called the PCR reads with MiXCR. The sample has approximately 18,000 distinct CDR3 sequences; 45% to 65% are singletons. Here the sequenced sample was CD4+ T cells from blood, cultured in vitro, taken about 7 months after SARS-CoV-2 vaccination. These receptors came from a human donor who had recovered from COVID-19.

This sequence joins TRBV11-2 and TRBJ1-6; D not resolved. CDR3 size: 13 residues. Between the trimmed V and J ends, which lost 3 bases and 0 bases, there was a span of 0 bases. Per the germline V gene, CDR1 is SGHAT and CDR2 is FQNNGV. The CDR3: CASSFSYNSPLHF. CDR3 bases: TGTGCCAGCAGCTTCTCCTATAATTCACCCCTCCACTTT.

This clonotype has more than one count but fewer than ten. The rearrangement links TRBV4-2 to TRBJ1-1, with 10 positions matching TRBD1. Germline V gene sequence: CDR1 LGHNA, CDR2 YNFKEQ. Unmatched junction bases numbered 12, after V lost 2 bases and J lost 6 bases. This CDR3 region has 17 residues. The CDR3 bases are TGTGCCAGCAGCCAAATTCGGGGGACAGGGGCTGGGGCTGAAGCTTTCTTT. Protein product: CASSQIRGTGAGAEAFF.

This clonotype appeared a single time. The V and J genes are TRBV15 and TRBJ1-1; D might be TRBD1 (6 bases). The CDR3 is 16 amino acids. Germline CDR1 reads LNHNV; CDR2 reads YYDKDF (reference sequence). Between the trimmed V and J ends, which lost 1 base and 3 bases, there was a span of 15 bases. The CDR3 coding sequence is TGTGCCACCAGCAGAGGCCCTCCAGGGGATCACACTGAAGCTTTCTTT. Its protein product is CATSRGPPGDHTEAFF.

The rearrangement uses TRBV10-3 and TRBJ2-7; 7 nucleotides align to TRBD2. Germline V gives CDR1 ENHRY, CDR2 SYGVKD. V gave up 0 bases and J gave up 5 bases; unmatched junction bases: 7. This CDR3 has 15 amino acids. The CDR3 here is CAISESGGIMNEQYF. The CDR3 DNA reads TGTGCCATCAGTGAGTCGGGGGGGATAATGAACGAGCAGTACTTC.

The chain recombines TRBV20-1 with TRBJ2-3; no firm D call. V was shortened by 5 bases and J by 1 base, with 7 bases between the two germline ends. In germline, CDR1 is DFQATT, CDR2 SNEGSKA (reference sequence). CDR3 length equals 12 residues. Here the CDR3 reads CSAPGGTDTQYF. The CDR3 DNA is TGCAGTGCTCCGGGCGGCACAGATACGCAGTATTTT.

The chain links TRBV2 to TRBJ2-5; 8 bases align to TRBD1. The CDR3 loop spans 14 amino acids. J lost 4 bases, V lost 4 bases, and 5 bases had no gene match. Germline lookup yields CDR1 SNHLY and CDR2 FYNNEI. The CDR3 region is CASSATGVRETQYF. CDR3 nucleotides: TGTGCCAGCAGTGCGACAGGGGTTAGAGAGACCCAGTACTTC.

Of note for this clonotype: Its ends do not fully match the called genes, so a read error is possible. This chain links TRBV5-3 with TRBJ1-2; D unresolved. TRBV5-3 is reported as an ORF; its role is uncertain. This CDR3 has 13 residues. In DNA, the CDR3 is TGTGCCAGCAGCTCTACAAAGTTGGAGGGCTACACCTTC. This codes for CASSSTKLEGYTF.

This chain uses TRBV27 with TRBJ2-3; TRBD2 agrees at 7 bases. Germline assignment: CDR1 MNHEY and CDR2 SMNVEV (reference sequence). The CDR3 loop spans 15 amino acids. The V segment lost 2 bases and the J segment 8 bases; nucleotides outside the gene matches: 10. The CDR3: CASSLGGGFLATQYF. CDR3 nucleotides: TGTGCCAGCAGTTTAGGGGGAGGGTTCTTGGCTACGCAGTATTTT.

The V call is TRBV27, the J call TRBJ1-2; 7 nucleotides agree with TRBD1. The V segment lost 5 bases and the J segment 8 bases; nucleotides outside the gene matches: 14. The CDR3 totals 15 residues. Germline V gene lookup returns CDR1 MNHEY and CDR2 SMNVEV (reference sequence). The DNA for the CDR3 is TGTGCCAGCAGTAACCCGAGCACAGGGGTAGGGGGCTACACCTTC. Translated: CASSNPSTGVGGYTF.

Sample share makes this clonotype hyperexpanded. The chain is built from TRBV6-1 and TRBJ1-2, with 8 bases that match TRBD1. The CDR3 has 14 amino acids. Germline V lookup: CDR1 MNHNS, CDR2 SASEGT. Losses at the gene ends were 3 bases for V and 4 bases for J; bases not matched to a gene: 4. Here the CDR3 DNA reads TGTGCCAGCAGTGAGGACAGGGCCCCCTATGGCTACACCTTC. Amino acids: CASSEDRAPYGYTF.

The rearrangement joins TRBV15 to TRBJ2-5; D is unclear. The germline V gene encodes CDR1 LNHNV and CDR2 YYDKDF (reference sequence). The CDR3 totals 15 residues. V was trimmed by 0 bases and J by 10 bases, leaving 18 bases between them. The CDR3 DNA reads as TGTGCCACCAGCAGAGATAAAGTTTCCGGAGCGAGCCAGTACTTC. Translated, it gives CATSRDKVSGASQYF.

This clonotype occurred once. The V gene is TRBV7-2, the J gene TRBJ2-1; TRBD2 matches 10 bases. The ends lost 2 bases at V and 15 bases at J; junction bases unmatched: 4. The CDR3 has 12 amino acids. The germline gives CDR1 SGHTA, CDR2 FQGNSA. The CDR3 DNA follows: TGTGCCAGCAGCTTACTAGCGGGGGCCTGGTTCTTC. Its translation is CASSLLAGAWFF.

This chain connects TRBV20-1 to TRBJ2-3, with TRBD2 matching over 11 bases. Germline V gene data show CDR1 as DFQATT and CDR2 as SNEGSKA (reference sequence). This CDR3 comprises 16 residues. V shed 2 bases and J 4 bases; nucleotides not matched to a gene: 8. CDR3 DNA sequence: TGCAGTGCTAGACTAGCGGGAGGAAGGGGGCCAGATACGCAGTATTTT. Protein product: CSARLAGGRGPDTQYF.

The chain employs TRBV12-3 or TRBV12-4 and TRBJ2-1; 12 nucleotides line up with TRBD2. This CDR3 has 14 residues. J was trimmed by 6 bases and V by 5 bases; bases with no gene match: 2. CDR3 sequence: CASSRTSGANEQFF. The CDR3 DNA reads as TGTGCCAGCAGTAGGACTAGCGGGGCCAATGAGCAGTTCTTC.

The sample holds a few counts of this clonotype. The chain combines TRBV2 with TRBJ2-1; a possible D gene is TRBD1 (6 bases). Per the germline V gene, CDR1 is SNHLY and CDR2 is FYNNEI. There are 13 residues in the CDR3. Deletions cut 6 bases from V and 5 bases from J, with 11 bases between. The DNA for the CDR3 is TGTGCCAGCAGCAAGGACAGTAACAATGAGCAGTTCTTC. It codes for CASSKDSNNEQFF.

V and J are TRBV4-3 and TRBJ1-6, with D unresolved. V was cut by 0 bases and J by 5 bases, with 11 bases left in between. The CDR3 loop spans 16 amino acids. Per germline, CDR1 LGHNA and CDR2 YSLEER. This CDR3 is CASSQDPPPNNSPLHF. CDR3 DNA: TGCGCCAGCAGCCAAGATCCCCCGCCGAATAATTCACCCCTCCACTTT.

The chain combines TRBV5-8 with TRBJ1-5; TRBD1 aligns across 9 bases. With 4 bases clipped from V and 0 bases from J, the junction kept 8 bases outside the gene matches. CDR1 is SGHTS, CDR2 YDEGEE, per germline. CDR3 length equals 17 residues. Here the CDR3 DNA reads TGTGCCAGCAGCCCGGAGACAGGGGGAGATAGCAATCAGCCCCAGCATTTT. This codes for CASSPETGGDSNQPQHF.

This clonotype was recorded a few times. The rearrangement joins TRBV7-2 to TRBJ2-2; D is unresolved. The germline CDR1 and CDR2 sequences are SGHTA and FQGNSA. Trimming shortened V by 3 bases and J by 1 base, and 6 bases separated the two germline ends. The CDR3 has 14 amino acids. In nucleotides, the CDR3 is TGTGCCAGCAGCTTTTCCTGGAACACCGGGGAGCTGTTTTTT. Translated: CASSFSWNTGELFF.

This clonotype appeared a few times. Its ends do not fully match the called genes, so a read error is possible. V usage is TRBV2 and J usage is TRBJ2-7; D call uncertain. This CDR3 region has 12 residues. Germline CDR1 reads SNHLY; CDR2 reads FYNNEI. The DNA for the CDR3 is TGTGCCAGCAGTGAAGCGGGATACGGGCAGTACTTC. Amino acids: CASSEAGYGQYF.

This chain joins TRBV6-1 and TRBJ1-5, with TRBD1 identical over 7 bases. Germline loops: CDR1 MNHNS, CDR2 SASEGT. The CDR3 runs to 15 residues. J lost 0 bases, V lost 8 bases, and 7 bases had no gene match. The CDR3: CASGPTGISNQPQHF. As DNA, the CDR3 is TGTGCCAGCGGACCGACAGGGATTAGCAATCAGCCCCAGCATTTT.

This sequence joins TRBV21-1 and TRBJ2-7; the listed D gene, TRBD2, was not tested against the DNA. TRBV21-1 is a pseudogene locus. The CDR3 consists of 16 residues. DNA for the CDR3: TGTGCCAGCGAAATACTAGCGGGAGGGCCCTCCTACGAGCAGTACTTC. Protein product: CASEILAGGPSYEQYF.

In this sample, this clonotype turned up a few times. In nucleotides, the CDR3 is TGTGCCAGCAGCTTGCAGACAGAGACCCAGTACTTC. It codes for CASSLQTETQYF. The chain uses TRBV7-9 and TRBJ2-5; D is uncertain. CDR3 length: 12 amino acids. Germline V gene data show CDR1 as SEHNR and CDR2 as FQNEAQ (reference sequence). Trimming stripped 3 bases from V and 4 bases from J, with 6 bases between.

This clonotype showed up just a few times. This chain uses TRBV20-1 with TRBJ2-1; D ambiguous. V was cut by 0 bases and J by 4 bases, with 10 bases left in between. The length of the CDR3 is 14 residues. Looked up from germline, CDR1 is DFQATT and CDR2 is SNEGSKA (reference sequence). CDR3 amino acids: CSARDSRTYNEQFF. In DNA, the CDR3 is TGCAGTGCTAGAGATTCTCGGACGTACAATGAGCAGTTCTTC.

This clonotype has only a few counts. This chain links TRBV20-1 with TRBJ2-3, with D maybe TRBD2 (6 bases). The CDR3 extends over 11 amino acids. From germline, CDR1 is DFQATT and CDR2 SNEGSKA (reference sequence). Deletions cut 3 bases from V and 5 bases from J, with 6 bases between. In DNA, the CDR3 is TGCAGTGCTAGGCGGGGAGATACGCAGTATTTT. This sequence encodes CSARRGDTQYF.

The V and J genes are TRBV6-5 and TRBJ2-1, with TRBD2 matching 10 bases. Germline-derived CDR1 and CDR2 are MNHEY and SVGAGI. The CDR3 has 16 amino acids. V trimming: 2 bases; J trimming: 4 bases; junction bases outside the gene matches: 5. The CDR3 DNA reads as TGTGCCAGCAGTTACCAACTAGCGGGGATATACAATGAGCAGTTCTTC. This encodes CASSYQLAGIYNEQFF.

The V call is TRBV19, the J call TRBJ1-5; D gene unclear. The length of the CDR3 is 15 residues. Germline V gene sequence: CDR1 LNHDA, CDR2 SQIVND (reference sequence). V gave up 1 base and J gave up 4 bases, with 11 bases separating them. CDR3 residues: CASSIGLRLNQPQHF. The CDR3 coding sequence is TGTGCCAGTAGTATAGGCCTGCGGCTGAATCAGCCCCAGCATTTT.

This chain joins TRBV12-3 or TRBV12-4 and TRBJ2-5; possibly TRBD2 for D (5 bases). V shed 3 bases and J shed 5 bases, with 10 bases lying between them. CDR3 length equals 13 residues. CDR3 region: CASSFYSGETQYF. Written as DNA, the CDR3 is TGTGCCAGCAGTTTTTACTCGGGGGAGACCCAGTACTTC.

This clonotype was detected only a few times. The chain recombines TRBV7-2 with TRBJ1-5; D is uncertain. The germline V and J ends were trimmed by 5 bases and 7 bases, with 12 bases remaining between them. The CDR3 consists of 13 residues. Germline CDR1 and CDR2: SGHTA and FQGNSA. Here the CDR3 reads CASSSLAGQPQHF. The DNA for the CDR3 is TGTGCCAGCAGCAGCCTCGCGGGGCAGCCCCAGCATTTT.

The V gene is TRBV6-2 or TRBV6-3, the J gene TRBJ2-3, with D tentatively TRBD1 (6 bases). The V gene lost 5 bases and the J gene lost 5 bases, with 20 bases spanning the gap. Germline V lookup: CDR1 MNHEY, CDR2 SVGEGT. CDR3 length equals 16 residues. In DNA, the CDR3 is TGTGCCAGCAGTGGGAAACCGGGACACCTAGGAGATACGCAGTATTTT. Translating it yields CASSGKPGHLGDTQYF.

This chain links TRBV6-5 with TRBJ1-2, with D perhaps matching TRBD1 (5 bases). V gave up 2 bases and J gave up 2 bases, with 9 bases separating them. CDR3 size: 14 residues. Germline CDR1 reads MNHEY; CDR2 reads SVGAGI. CDR3 residues: CASSYPRDNYGYTF. CDR3 DNA sequence: TGTGCCAGCAGTTACCCCAGGGACAACTATGGCTACACCTTC.

The J gene is TRBJ2-1, the V gene TRBV4-3; 8 bases map to TRBD1. The CDR3 contains 15 residues. Germline trimming cut 3 bases from V and 15 bases from J; bases unmatched to any gene: 16. Germline lookup yields CDR1 LGHNA and CDR2 YSLEER. The CDR3 bases are TGCGCCAGCAGCCAGAGAGGGACAGGAGGCTACCGGTCGTTCTTC. Translation gives CASSQRGTGGYRSFF.